The clone carrying this T cell receptor (beta chain) has ten or more counts. This specimen belongs to a study of T-cell reconstitution after alpha-beta-depleted transplantation in children. The CDR3 loop spans 15 amino acids. CDR1 SGHRS and CDR2 YFSETQ come from the germline V gene. Trimming took 1 base from V and 0 from J, leaving 8 bases between them. As it was prepared, the TCRbeta library received unique molecular identifiers. TCRdb reprocessed the PCR reads with MiXCR, giving one entry per CDR3 protein. The sample yields hundreds of thousands of distinct CDR3 sequences, approximately 13% seen once.

The starting material was PBMCs, mostly from graft donor cells, obtained 360 days after TCRalphabeta/CD19-depleted stem cell transplant. The chain is built from TRBV5-1 and TRBJ2-1, with D perhaps matching TRBD1 (5 bases). This receptor was obtained from a male patient under 18 who had a stem cell transplant for acute myeloid leukemia, so the T cells may come from the graft donor. DNA of the CDR3: TGCGCCAGCAGCTTGACAGGTTACTCCTACAATGAGCAGTTCTTC. This translates into CASSLTGYSYNEQFF.